The next 31 T cell receptor beta chains were all read from a single sample in a study of T cell changes during pregnancy in multiple sclerosis. Assay: immunoSEQ multiplex PCR; the TCRdb copy retains only in-frame clones and omits some. The table includes tens of thousands of clones, 91% detected once. The input for sequencing was peripheral blood, taken after pregnancy. The receptors here all came from a female donor in good health, enrolled as a control in a pregnancy study.

The V and J genes are TRBV7-2 and TRBJ2-3, with a weak D call TRBD2 (5 bases). In germline, CDR1 is SGHTA, CDR2 FQGNSA. This CDR3 spans 15 amino acids. Trimming shortened V by 2 bases and J by 1 base, and 10 bases separated the two germline ends. This chain's CDR3 is CASSLQLGGTDTQYF. Here the CDR3 DNA reads TGTGCCAGCAGCTTACAGCTCGGGGGCACAGATACGCAGTATTTT.

The chain links TRBV7-3 to TRBJ1-6, with D perhaps TRBD1 (5 bases). Trimming removed 5 bases from V and 3 bases from J, with 11 bases in between. Germline V gene sequence: CDR1 SGHTA, CDR2 FQGTGA. The CDR3 runs 15 residues. This chain's CDR3 is CASSETGHYNSPLHF. In DNA form, the CDR3 reads TGTGCCAGCAGCGAAACCGGACACTATAATTCACCCCTCCACTTT.

This chain links TRBV5-1 with TRBJ1-2, with a possible D match to TRBD1 (5 bases). The CDR3 spans 13 residues. V dropped 0 bases and J dropped 3 bases, with 6 bases sitting between them. Germline V lookup: CDR1 SGHRS, CDR2 YFSETQ. The CDR3 spells CASSLGTHYGYTF. The CDR3 DNA sequence: TGCGCCAGCAGCTTGGGGACACACTATGGCTACACCTTC.

The chain employs TRBV19 and TRBJ2-5; 10 nucleotides agree with TRBD1. The V segment lost 2 bases and the J segment 4 bases; nucleotides outside the gene matches: 7. Germline values: CDR1 LNHDA, CDR2 SQIVND (reference sequence). This CDR3 has 16 amino acids. The CDR3 protein is CASSIRARDRGETQYF. Here the CDR3 DNA reads TGTGCCAGTAGTATAAGGGCCCGGGACAGGGGAGAGACCCAGTACTTC.

The chain employs TRBV11-3 and TRBJ2-3; D gene uncertain. V lost 2 bases and J lost 7, with 10 bases in between. This CDR3 region has 13 residues. Germline V gene lookup returns CDR1 SGHNT and CDR2 YENEEA. CDR3 sequence: CASSLLYLNTQYF. Here the CDR3 DNA reads TGTGCCAGCAGCTTATTATACCTAAATACGCAGTATTTT.

The sample holds one count of this clone. V gene TRBV10-3 combines with J gene TRBJ1-1, with 8 bases aligning to TRBD1. CDR1 ENHRY and CDR2 SYGVKD come from the germline V gene. CDR3 length: 13 amino acids. Trimming cost V 4 bases and J 3 bases; bases outside gene matches: 1. The CDR3 loop is CAISGQGHTEAFF. The CDR3 coding sequence is TGTGCCATCAGTGGACAGGGGCACACTGAAGCTTTCTTT.

V is TRBV7-2 and J is TRBJ1-6, with D tentatively TRBD1 (5 bases). The CDR3 contains 13 residues. Trimming left V 2 bases short and J 10 bases short, with 9 bases between. CDR1 and CDR2 (germline): SGHTA, FQGNSA. The CDR3 here is CASSLPQGSPLHF. In nucleotides, the CDR3 is TGTGCCAGCAGCTTACCCCAGGGCTCACCCCTCCACTTT.

This clone has just one count. This chain's CDR3 is CASSQMDRETEAFF. As DNA, the CDR3 is TGCGCCAGCAGCCAGATGGACAGGGAAACCGAAGCTTTCTTT. The chain links TRBV4-1 to TRBJ1-1, with 8 bases that match TRBD1. V trimming: 3 bases; J trimming: 8 bases; junction bases outside the gene matches: 8. CDR3 length: 14 residues. Germline lookup yields CDR1 MGHRA and CDR2 YSYEKL.

The chain's CDR3 is CASSLEGVNMNTEAFF. The DNA of the CDR3 is TGTGCCAGCAGCTTGGAGGGGGTAAATATGAACACTGAAGCTTTCTTT. The chain employs TRBV5-5 and TRBJ1-1; a possible D gene is TRBD1 (6 bases). Germline CDR1 SGHKS, CDR2 YYEKEE (reference sequence). Trimming removed 0 bases from V and 0 bases from J, with 12 bases in between. The CDR3 totals 16 residues.

The CDR3 bases are TGTGCCAGTAGCCCCCCCGGGAGTTTCGGGGGGGAGCTGTTTTTT. It codes for CASSPPGSFGGELFF. This rearrangement joins TRBV19 to TRBJ2-2, with D possibly matching TRBD2 (6 bases). The germline V gene has CDR1 LNHDA and CDR2 SQIVND (reference sequence). V dropped 6 bases and J dropped 8 bases, with 19 bases sitting between them. This CDR3 is built from 15 residues. The variable domain in full, completed from reference TRBV19 and TRBJ2-2, reads DGGITQSPKYLFRKEGQNVTLSCEQNLNHDAMYWYRQDPGQGLRLIYYSQIVNDFQKGDIAEGYSVSREKKESFPLTVTSAQKNPTAFYLCASSPPGSFGGELFFGEGSRLTVL.

The V and J genes are TRBV27 and TRBJ2-2, with 8 bases identical to TRBD1. Looked up from germline, CDR1 is MNHEY and CDR2 is SMNVEV (reference sequence). J gave up 0 bases and V 5 bases, and 14 bases lay outside the gene matches. The CDR3 contains 19 residues. The CDR3 is CASSPHFDRGHPNTGELFF. CDR3 coding DNA: TGTGCCAGCAGTCCTCACTTCGACAGGGGACATCCGAACACCGGGGAGCTGTTTTTT.

This clone was seen just once. The V gene is TRBV5-1, the J gene TRBJ1-1, with 8 positions matching TRBD1. This CDR3 is built from 15 residues. Germline CDR1 and CDR2: SGHRS and YFSETQ. J was trimmed by 4 bases and V by 2 bases; bases with no gene match: 7. This CDR3 reads CASSLVSDRGTEAFF. Here the CDR3 DNA reads TGCGCCAGCAGCTTAGTAAGCGACAGGGGCACTGAAGCTTTCTTT.

The chain is built from TRBV25-1 and TRBJ2-7, with TRBD1 matching 8 bases. CDR1 and CDR2 (germline): MGHDK, SYGVNS. V lost 1 base to trimming and J lost 5 bases; unmatched junction nucleotides: 10. CDR3 length equals 16 residues. DNA for the CDR3: TGTGCCAGCAGTGAATCTAGAACAGGGGGTCGGGACGAGCAGTACTTC. The encoded protein is CASSESRTGGRDEQYF.

This clone appeared once. This sequence joins TRBV19 and TRBJ2-7; 7 bases align to TRBD1. CDR1 and CDR2 (germline): LNHDA, SQIVND (reference sequence). V trimming: 6 bases; J trimming: 5 bases; junction bases outside the gene matches: 4. This CDR3 is 12 amino acids long. The CDR3 is CASRSDRHEQYF. CDR3 bases: TGTGCCAGTAGATCGGACAGGCACGAGCAGTACTTC.

This chain links TRBV30 with TRBJ2-5; possible D gene TRBD1, 5 bases. V dropped 3 bases and J dropped 5 bases, with 7 bases sitting between them. The CDR3 has 11 residues. The germline V gene has CDR1 GTSNPN and CDR2 SVGIG (reference sequence). As DNA, the CDR3 is TGTGCCTGGAGGGGGCTCGAGACCCAGTACTTC. It specifies CAWRGLETQYF.

The chain is built from TRBV6-1 and TRBJ2-1; 10 bases agree with TRBD2. Germline lookup yields CDR1 MNHNS and CDR2 SASEGT. The V gene end was trimmed by 2 bases and the J gene end by 10 bases; junction bases not matched to a gene: 5. This CDR3 comprises 14 residues. The CDR3 here is CASSESGGAREQFF. CDR3 nucleotide sequence: TGTGCCAGCAGTGAAAGCGGGGGGGCTCGGGAGCAGTTCTTC.

This rearrangement joins TRBV7-2 to TRBJ2-1, with D tentatively TRBD2 (7 bases). Trimming took off 3 bases at V and 9 bases at J, with 18 bases between the two ends. This CDR3 contains 15 residues. The germline gives CDR1 SGHTA, CDR2 FQGNSA. Written as DNA, the CDR3 is TGTGCCAGCAGCTTGGGGGGGCCAACCTCGTCTGAGCAGTTCTTC. Translated, it gives CASSLGGPTSSEQFF.

The chain couples TRBV4-3 to TRBJ2-1; TRBD2 aligns across 13 bases. V shed 0 bases, J shed 5 bases, and the junction held 10 bases outside the gene matches. CDR1 and CDR2 from the germline V gene are LGHNA and YSLEER. The CDR3 extends over 19 amino acids. The CDR3 DNA reads as TGCGCCAGCAGCCAAGACTTGACTAGCGGGGGGATACTGCACAATGAGCAGTTCTTC. As protein: CASSQDLTSGGILHNEQFF.

This chain connects TRBV7-9 to TRBJ1-5; weak D call: TRBD1 (5 bases). Between the trimmed V and J ends, which lost 7 bases and 6 bases, there was a span of 19 bases. Germline V gene lookup returns CDR1 SEHNR and CDR2 FQNEAQ (reference sequence). The CDR3 is 15 residues long. In nucleotides, the CDR3 is TGTGCCAGCACCAATAGCGGGGGGGTCAGTCAGCCCCAGCATTTT. Amino acids: CASTNSGGVSQPQHF.

This sequence joins TRBV7-2 and TRBJ1-2; D unresolved. V was trimmed by 7 bases and J by 4 bases, leaving 19 bases between them. This CDR3 has 15 residues. Germline values: CDR1 SGHTA, CDR2 FQGNSA. The CDR3 region is CASTTMPDHLYGYTF. The CDR3 nucleotides are TGTGCCAGCACCACGATGCCAGATCACCTCTATGGCTACACCTTC.

V and J are TRBV19 and TRBJ1-1; 9 positions agree with TRBD1. The germline CDR1 and CDR2 sequences are LNHDA and SQIVND (reference sequence). This CDR3 spans 15 amino acids. V was clipped by 7 bases and J by 1 base; unmatched bases: 7. The CDR3 DNA reads as TGTGCCAGTATAAAGTTGGGACAGGGGAACACTGAAGCTTTCTTT. It is translated as CASIKLGQGNTEAFF.

This clone was detected only once. This chain joins TRBV7-2 and TRBJ2-7, with 9 bases fitting TRBD1. The CDR3 runs 15 residues. From germline, CDR1 is SGHTA and CDR2 FQGNSA. V lost 1 base to trimming and J lost 2 bases; unmatched junction nucleotides: 3. The CDR3 DNA reads as TGTGCCAGCAGCTTAGGACGGGACAGGGCCTACGAGCAGTACTTC. This gives the protein CASSLGRDRAYEQYF.

This rearrangement joins TRBV4-3 to TRBJ1-1; D perhaps matches TRBD1 (5 bases). V was cut by 4 bases and J by 5 bases, with 17 bases left in between. The germline CDR1 and CDR2 sequences are LGHNA and YSLEER. This CDR3 has 15 amino acids. The CDR3 is CASSPRGGRNTEAFF. CDR3 bases: TGCGCCAGCAGCCCCCGGGGGGGGAGGAATACTGAAGCTTTCTTT.

This chain uses TRBV11-3 with TRBJ2-2, with TRBD2 identical over 8 bases. Germline CDR1 SGHNT, CDR2 YENEEA. After removal of 5 bases from V and 2 bases from J, the junction contained 10 bases not matched to a gene. The CDR3 has 17 amino acids. This CDR3 is CASSRPLAGGNTGELFF. The CDR3 DNA reads as TGTGCCAGCAGCCGGCCCCTGGCGGGGGGAAACACCGGGGAGCTGTTTTTT.

The J gene is TRBJ2-3, the V gene TRBV15; a weak D match, TRBD2 (7 bases). Germline V gene data show CDR1 as LNHNV and CDR2 as YYDKDF (reference sequence). This CDR3 has 15 residues. V was clipped by 1 base and J by 5 bases, with 13 bases between them. Here the CDR3 DNA reads TGTGCCACCAGCAGAGGCGGGGGCCCGGAAGATACGCAGTATTTT. Translated, it gives CATSRGGGPEDTQYF. The full variable domain, in which reference TRBV15 and TRBJ2-3 provide the parts outside the CDR3, is DAMVIQNPRYQVTQFGKPVTLSCSQTLNHNVMYWYQQKSSQAPKLLFHYYDKDFNNEADTPDNFQSRRPNTSFCFLDIRSPGLGDTAMYLCATSRGGGPEDTQYFGPGTRLTVL.

The rearrangement links TRBV10-3 to TRBJ2-7; 8 bases are shared with TRBD1. Germline loops: CDR1 ENHRY, CDR2 SYGVKD. This CDR3 has 14 residues. V shed 3 bases and J 4 bases; nucleotides not matched to a gene: 5. The CDR3 bases are TGTGCCATCAGTGAAGAGGACAGGGCTTACGAGCAGTACTTC. It encodes CAISEEDRAYEQYF.

The sample holds a few counts of this clone. V usage is TRBV19 and J usage is TRBJ1-5, with 7 bases identical to TRBD1. Per germline, CDR1 LNHDA and CDR2 SQIVND (reference sequence). There are 14 residues in the CDR3. Unmatched junction bases numbered 5, after V lost 3 bases and J lost 6 bases. The CDR3 nucleotides read TGTGCCAGTAGTATTGGACAGGCTCCTCAGCCCCAGCATTTT. Translated, it gives CASSIGQAPQPQHF.

This sequence joins TRBV27 and TRBJ1-5; 10 bases map to TRBD1. The germline CDR1 and CDR2 sequences are MNHEY and SMNVEV (reference sequence). V shed 6 bases, J shed 6 bases, and the junction held 8 bases outside the gene matches. The CDR3 loop spans 15 amino acids. The CDR3 reads CASRSRQGASQPQHF. The CDR3 DNA reads TGTGCCAGCAGATCAAGACAGGGGGCATCTCAGCCCCAGCATTTT.

In this sample, this clone turned up once. The J gene is TRBJ1-1, the V gene TRBV6-5; TRBD1 might be the D (5 bases). Germline V gene lookup returns CDR1 MNHEY and CDR2 SVGAGI. V was pared by 0 bases and J by 1 base, with 9 bases between. The CDR3 contains 15 residues. DNA for the CDR3: TGTGCCAGCAGTTACTCTGGGGCGGCGAACACTGAAGCTTTCTTT. Its protein product is CASSYSGAANTEAFF.

This chain links TRBV19 with TRBJ2-2, with D perhaps matching TRBD1 (7 bases). V lost 4 bases to trimming and J lost 5 bases, with 29 bases between them. From germline, CDR1 is LNHDA and CDR2 SQIVND (reference sequence). This CDR3 is built from 20 residues. The CDR3: CASSRLFTVRQGGETGELFF. The CDR3 region has the DNA TGTGCCAGTAGTAGACTGTTTACCGTGAGACAGGGAGGTGAGACCGGGGAGCTGTTTTTT.

The gene calls are TRBV5-1 and TRBJ1-1; 9 bases are a match to TRBD1. The V gene end was trimmed by 4 bases and the J gene end by 0 bases; junction bases not matched to a gene: 13. Germline loops: CDR1 SGHRS, CDR2 YFSETQ. The CDR3 length is 18 residues. The CDR3 nucleotides are TGCGCCAGCAGCAATACAAGGGGGACAGGGTCAATGAACACTGAAGCTTTCTTT. Translation gives CASSNTRGTGSMNTEAFF. The whole variable domain, filled in from reference TRBV5-1 and TRBJ1-1, reads KAGVTQTPRYLIKTRGQQVTLSCSPISGHRSVSWYQQTPGQGLQFLFEYFSETQRNKGNFPGRFSGRQFSNSRSEMNVSTLELGDSALYLCASSNTRGTGSMNTEAFFGQGTRLTVV.